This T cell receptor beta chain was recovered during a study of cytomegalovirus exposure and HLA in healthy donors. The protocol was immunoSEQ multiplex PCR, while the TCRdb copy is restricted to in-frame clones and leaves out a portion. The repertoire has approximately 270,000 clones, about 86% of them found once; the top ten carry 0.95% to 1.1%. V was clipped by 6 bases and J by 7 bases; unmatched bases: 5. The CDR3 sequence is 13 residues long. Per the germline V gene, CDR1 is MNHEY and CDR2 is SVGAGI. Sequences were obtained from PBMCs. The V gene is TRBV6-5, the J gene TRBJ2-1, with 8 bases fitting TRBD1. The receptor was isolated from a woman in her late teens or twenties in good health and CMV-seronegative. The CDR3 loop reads CASRKQGGNEQFF. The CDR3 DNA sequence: TGTGCCAGCAGGAAACAGGGGGGAAATGAGCAGTTCTTC.